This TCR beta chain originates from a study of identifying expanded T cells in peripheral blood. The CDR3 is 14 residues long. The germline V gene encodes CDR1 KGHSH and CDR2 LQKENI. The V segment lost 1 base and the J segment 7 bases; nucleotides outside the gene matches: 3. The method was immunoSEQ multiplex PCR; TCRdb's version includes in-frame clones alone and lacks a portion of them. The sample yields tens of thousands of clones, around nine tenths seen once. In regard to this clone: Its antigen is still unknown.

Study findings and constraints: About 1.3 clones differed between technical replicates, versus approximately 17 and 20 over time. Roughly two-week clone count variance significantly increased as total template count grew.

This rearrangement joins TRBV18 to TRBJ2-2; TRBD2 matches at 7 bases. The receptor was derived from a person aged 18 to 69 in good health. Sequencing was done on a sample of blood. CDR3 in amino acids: CASSPQLASGELFF. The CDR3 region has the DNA TGTGCCAGCTCACCACAACTAGCGAGCGGGGAGCTGTTTTTT.